Listed here are 30 T cell receptor beta chains from one sample, sequenced in a study of radiation and T cells in renal cell carcinoma. The repertoire was sequenced with immunoSEQ multiplex PCR; TCRdb's copy has only in-frame clones and lacks some. The top ten clones hold 10% to 15% of a sample with roughly 150,000 clones, 80% to 90% of them seen once. Time point in this sample: blood 2 weeks post-SBRT. As for treatment: 15 Gy SBRT to primary tumor, nephrectomy 4 weeks later. This sample comprised blood, obtained from a patient whose treatment included radiotherapy and nephrectomy. The receptors were gathered from a woman between 45 and 60 years old with renal cell carcinoma.

Notes on this clone: The junction departs from the called germline gene at one end, perhaps through a read error. The sample has other DNA sequences that encode this CDR3 too. J is TRBJ1-4 and V is TRBV4-1, with D tentatively TRBD1 (6 bases). Germline lookup yields CDR1 MGHRA and CDR2 YSYEKL. The CDR3 has 15 amino acids. DNA of the CDR3: TGCGCCAGTAGCCAGCAGGGGCGTGTTGGGGAAAAACTGTTTTTT. Translation gives CASSQQGRVGEKLFF.

The rearrangement uses TRBV11-2 and TRBJ1-2; the D is unclear. This CDR3 is built from 14 residues. Germline CDR1 SGHAT, CDR2 FQNNGV. The V end was cut by 2 bases, the J end by 5 bases, with 12 bases between. This chain's CDR3 is CASSLTRQTYGYTF. The CDR3 nucleotides are TGTGCCAGCAGCTTAACCAGACAAACATATGGCTACACCTTC.

This sequence joins TRBV7-9 and TRBJ2-7, with unresolved D. V was shortened by 6 bases and J by 0 bases, with 18 bases between the two germline ends. Per the germline V gene, CDR1 is SEHNR and CDR2 is FQNEAQ (reference sequence). The CDR3 loop spans 16 amino acids. The CDR3 region has the DNA TGTGCCAGCAGTATTTTCTCTCTCGGTCACTCCTACGAGCAGTACTTC. It yields the protein CASSIFSLGHSYEQYF. Complete variable domain (other parts from reference TRBV7-9 and TRBJ2-7): DTGVSQNPRHKITKRGQNVTFRCDPISEHNRLYWYRQTLGQGPEFLTYFQNEAQLEKSRLLSDRFSAERPKGSFSTLEIQRTEQGDSAMYLCASSIFSLGHSYEQYFGPGTRLTVT.

J is TRBJ1-2 and V is TRBV29-1; D gene uncertain. V lost 3 bases and J 8 bases, leaving 16 bases between the germline ends. Germline CDR1 SQVTM, CDR2 ANQGSEA. This CDR3 has 13 residues. The CDR3 loop is CSVERTVYLGYTF. The CDR3 region has the DNA TGCAGCGTTGAGAGAACAGTGTACCTGGGCTACACCTTC.

The chain recombines TRBV6-5 with TRBJ1-5, with a tentative D call TRBD1 (5 bases). The CDR3 is 14 residues long. CDR1 is MNHEY, CDR2 SVGAGI, per germline. V lost 8 bases to trimming and J lost 3 bases, with 14 bases between them. The CDR3 DNA is TGTGCCAGCTCTCCTGGGACTTTCAATCAGCCCCAGCATTTT. Residues: CASSPGTFNQPQHF.

V gene TRBV19 combines with J gene TRBJ2-5; 11 bases fit TRBD2. The CDR3 runs to 15 residues. Germline CDR1 and CDR2: LNHDA and SQIVND (reference sequence). V dropped 7 bases and J dropped 0; count of bases not matched to a gene: 4. The chain's CDR3 is CASIGLAGNQETQYF. The CDR3 bases are TGTGCCAGTATAGGACTAGCGGGTAACCAAGAGACCCAGTACTTC.

The V call is TRBV15, the J call TRBJ2-6, with TRBD1 matching over 8 bases. Germline loops: CDR1 LNHNV, CDR2 YYDKDF (reference sequence). V lost 5 bases, J lost 2 bases, and 2 bases stayed unmatched. The CDR3 runs 15 residues. For the CDR3, the DNA is TGTGCCACCAGCCGACAGGGGCCTGGGGCCAACGTCCTGACTTTC. This gives the protein CATSRQGPGANVLTF.

This clone appeared a few times. The chain joins TRBV7-8 to TRBJ1-6, with 9 bases that match TRBD1. Germline CDR1 is SGHVS and CDR2 is FQNEAQ. The CDR3 runs to 14 residues. The junction had 7 bases not matched to a gene; V was cut back by 5 bases and J by 11 bases. The CDR3 here is CASSLLDRGTPLHF. In nucleotides, the CDR3 is TGTGCCAGCAGCCTCTTGGACAGGGGAACACCCCTCCACTTT.

The CDR3 DNA reads as TGTGCCAGCAGCTCCCAGCGCCAGAAAGGGACCGGGGAGCTGTTTTTT. Encoded protein: CASSSQRQKGTGELFF. The chain is built from TRBV5-4 and TRBJ2-2; D gene uncertain. The germline V and J ends were trimmed by 3 bases and 5 bases, with 17 bases remaining between them. The length of the CDR3 is 16 residues. CDR1 and CDR2 (germline): SGHNT, YYREEE (reference sequence).

The J gene is TRBJ2-7, the V gene TRBV11-2; D uncertain. This CDR3 spans 12 amino acids. CDR1 SGHAT and CDR2 FQNNGV come from the germline V gene. With 0 bases removed from V and 5 bases from J, the gap between germline ends came to 5 bases. The CDR3 bases are TGTGCCAGCAGCTTAGACCGGGACGAGCAGTACTTC. Encoded protein: CASSLDRDEQYF.

The chain links TRBV9 to TRBJ2-7; TRBD1 might be the D (7 bases). CDR1 is SGDLS and CDR2 is YYNGEE in the germline V gene. The CDR3 sequence is 14 residues long. V dropped 4 bases and J dropped 6 bases, with 17 bases sitting between them. As DNA, the CDR3 is TGTGCCAGCAGCTTTCCATCTCAGGGGGGCGAGCAGTACTTC. The encoded protein is CASSFPSQGGEQYF.

The chain combines TRBV5-8 with TRBJ1-4; D is unresolved. V gave up 1 base and J gave up 0 bases, with 7 bases separating them. The CDR3 consists of 15 residues. The germline gives CDR1 SGHTS, CDR2 YDEGEE. The CDR3 is CASSLTAATNEKLFF. The CDR3 bases are TGTGCCAGCAGCTTGACGGCAGCAACTAATGAAAAACTGTTTTTT.

The sample holds a few counts of this clone. This rearrangement joins TRBV9 to TRBJ2-1; 8 nucleotides line up with TRBD2. The V gene end was trimmed by 3 bases and the J gene end by 8 bases; junction bases not matched to a gene: 13. This CDR3 is built from 16 residues. In germline, CDR1 is SGDLS, CDR2 YYNGEE. CDR3 bases: TGTGCCAGCAGCGATAGCGGGGAGGCCTACACGGATGAGCAGTTCTTC. Encoded protein: CASSDSGEAYTDEQFF.

The chain combines TRBV13 with TRBJ2-3; 9 positions match TRBD2. CDR1 is PRHDT and CDR2 is FYEKMQ in the germline V gene (reference sequence). There are 17 residues in the CDR3. V dropped 0 bases and J dropped 4; count of bases not matched to a gene: 8. The DNA for the CDR3 is TGTGCCAGCAGCTTAGGGTGGCGGGGGGGCCAGTCAGATACGCAGTATTTT. Its translation: CASSLGWRGGQSDTQYF.

The V call is TRBV4-2, the J call TRBJ2-3, with D tentatively TRBD1 (6 bases). The ends were cut back, 6 bases at V and 2 bases at J, with 15 bases in the middle. The CDR3 extends over 15 amino acids. Germline V gives CDR1 LGHNA, CDR2 YNFKEQ. The CDR3 nucleotides are TGTGCCAGCAGTCCCCAGGGGCCTTACACAGATACGCAGTATTTT. It encodes CASSPQGPYTDTQYF.

This sequence joins TRBV9 and TRBJ2-1; D could derive from TRBD1 or TRBD2 (5 bases each). CDR3 length equals 13 residues. Deletions cut 8 bases from V and 5 bases from J, with 14 bases between. Germline assignment: CDR1 SGDLS and CDR2 YYNGEE. The CDR3 here is CASQRDQHNEQFF. In nucleotides, the CDR3 is TGTGCCAGTCAAAGGGACCAACACAATGAGCAGTTCTTC.

The chain recombines TRBV7-9 with TRBJ2-1; possibly TRBD2 for D (6 bases). This CDR3 is built from 16 residues. The germline gives CDR1 SEHNR, CDR2 FQNEAQ (reference sequence). Trimming cost V 2 bases and J 0 bases, with 11 bases left between them. In DNA form, the CDR3 reads TGTGCCAGCAGCTTATGGCGGGGTAGCTCCTACAATGAGCAGTTCTTC. Residues: CASSLWRGSSYNEQFF.

The V and J genes are TRBV7-2 and TRBJ2-5; TRBD2 is a possible D gene (5 bases). Germline-derived CDR1 and CDR2 are SGHTA and FQGNSA. Trimming removed 3 bases at V and 2 bases at J, with 10 bases between. This CDR3 is 14 amino acids long. The CDR3 spells CASSFGGSQETQYF. The CDR3 nucleotides are TGTGCCAGCAGCTTCGGAGGTTCGCAAGAGACCCAGTACTTC.

Concerning this clone: Other nucleotide sequences in the sample specify the same CDR3. The chain combines TRBV7-9 with TRBJ2-7; 9 nucleotides align to TRBD1. The CDR3 has 15 amino acids. The V gene end was trimmed by 4 bases and the J gene end by 7 bases; junction bases not matched to a gene: 11. CDR1 is SEHNR and CDR2 is FQNEAQ in the germline V gene (reference sequence). Here the CDR3 DNA reads TGTGCCAGCAGCTCCCGAAGGGGACAGGGCAATGAGCAGTACTTC. Its translation: CASSSRRGQGNEQYF.

This clone has a single count. The genes are TRBV18 and TRBJ2-5; no reliable D call. Germline V CDR1 and CDR2: KGHSH, LQKENI. This CDR3 is built from 12 residues. V gave up 9 bases and J gave up 5 bases, with 13 bases separating them. CDR3: CASSETRETQYF. The CDR3 DNA reads TGTGCCAGTTCAGAGACGCGTGAGACCCAGTACTTC.

The chain links TRBV6-5 to TRBJ1-6; 8 nucleotides agree with TRBD1. The CDR3 has 13 amino acids. V was clipped by 6 bases and J by 9 bases; unmatched bases: 4. Germline V gives CDR1 MNHEY, CDR2 SVGAGI. The CDR3 protein is CASRDRVISPLHF. DNA for the CDR3: TGTGCCAGCAGGGACAGGGTAATTTCACCCCTCCACTTT.

This clone was recorded a few times. V gene TRBV18 combines with J gene TRBJ2-1; 15 nucleotides line up with TRBD2. J was trimmed by 7 bases and V by 3 bases; bases with no gene match: 1. Germline V gene sequence: CDR1 KGHSH, CDR2 LQKENI. The CDR3 runs to 15 residues. For the CDR3, the DNA is TGTGCCAGCTCACCCGGACTAGCGGGGGGGAATGAGCAGTTCTTC. It encodes CASSPGLAGGNEQFF.

This clone has just one count. This chain joins TRBV5-8 and TRBJ1-2; a weak D match, TRBD1 (6 bases). Looked up from germline, CDR1 is SGHTS and CDR2 is YDEGEE. This CDR3 is 15 amino acids long. V was shortened by 1 base and J by 3 bases, with 13 bases between the two germline ends. CDR3 nucleotides: TGTGCCAGCAGCTTGACAGGGAAACACTACTATGGCTACACCTTC. Protein product: CASSLTGKHYYGYTF.

A note on this clone: A junction boundary mismatches the germline segment, possibly from a read error. V usage is TRBV6-1 and J usage is TRBJ1-3, with TRBD1 identical over 8 bases. The CDR3 spans 17 residues. Germline CDR1 and CDR2: MNHNS and SASEGT. The CDR3 region has the DNA TGTGCCAGCAGGGAAGGGGGCTACAGGGGGATGAGAGACACCATATATTTT. It is translated as CASREGGYRGMRDTIYF.

The rearrangement uses TRBV6-6 and TRBJ1-5, with 7 bases fitting TRBD1. V lost 5 bases, J lost 7 bases, and 5 bases stayed unmatched. The CDR3 length is 13 residues. Germline CDR1 is MNHNY and CDR2 is SVGAGI (reference sequence). The CDR3 reads CASSRDSQQPQHF. CDR3 bases: TGTGCCAGCAGTCGGGACAGCCAACAGCCCCAGCATTTT.

V and J are TRBV11-1 and TRBJ1-2, with a possible D match to TRBD1 (5 bases). This CDR3 comprises 14 residues. Per the germline V gene, CDR1 is SGHAT and CDR2 is FQDESV (reference sequence). With 5 bases removed from V and 0 bases from J, the gap between germline ends came to 10 bases. The CDR3 DNA reads TGTGCCAGCAGCCCAGGGAAAGCTAACTATGGCTACACCTTC. Translating gives CASSPGKANYGYTF.

This chain uses TRBV9 with TRBJ1-3; unclear D gene. The CDR3 contains 15 residues. V gave up 0 bases and J gave up 0 bases, with 7 bases separating them. The germline gives CDR1 SGDLS, CDR2 YYNGEE. The DNA of the CDR3 is TGTGCCAGCAGCGTAGGGTTGTACTCTGGAAACACCATATATTTT. Translation gives CASSVGLYSGNTIYF.

This chain links TRBV2 with TRBJ2-5; weak D call: TRBD1 (6 bases). The CDR3 has 14 residues. V dropped 8 bases and J dropped 2 bases, with 15 bases sitting between them. In germline, CDR1 is SNHLY, CDR2 FYNNEI. CDR3 sequence: CASDRFGQQETQYF. CDR3 nucleotide sequence: TGTGCCAGCGATCGCTTTGGACAGCAAGAGACCCAGTACTTC.

V gene TRBV15 combines with J gene TRBJ2-3; TRBD1 matches at 8 bases. Trimming at V came to 8 bases and at J to 5 bases, leaving 6 bases not matched to a gene. The CDR3 consists of 13 residues. The germline CDR1 and CDR2 sequences are LNHNV and YYDKDF (reference sequence). The CDR3 sequence: CATRRQGLDTQYF. CDR3 bases: TGTGCCACCCGCCGACAGGGGTTAGATACGCAGTATTTT.

The rearrangement joins TRBV5-1 to TRBJ2-5; D possibly corresponds to TRBD2 (5 bases). V lost 1 base and J lost 1, with 11 bases in between. The CDR3 extends over 15 amino acids. CDR1 and CDR2 (germline): SGHRS, YFSETQ. The CDR3 DNA reads TGCGCCAGCAGCTTGTTCGGAGGACCCCAAGAGACCCAGTACTTC. Its translation is CASSLFGGPQETQYF.